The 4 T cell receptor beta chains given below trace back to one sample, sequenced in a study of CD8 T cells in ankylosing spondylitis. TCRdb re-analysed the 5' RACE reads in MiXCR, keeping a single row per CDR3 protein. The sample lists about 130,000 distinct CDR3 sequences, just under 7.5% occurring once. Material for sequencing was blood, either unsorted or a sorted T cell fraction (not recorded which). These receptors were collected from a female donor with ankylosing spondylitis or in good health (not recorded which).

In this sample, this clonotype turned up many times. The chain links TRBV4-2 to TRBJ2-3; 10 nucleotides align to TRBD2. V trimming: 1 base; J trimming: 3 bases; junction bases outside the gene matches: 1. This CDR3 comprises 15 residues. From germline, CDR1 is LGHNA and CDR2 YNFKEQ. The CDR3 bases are TGTGCCAGCAGCCAAGCGACTAGCGGGACAGATACGCAGTATTTT. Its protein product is CASSQATSGTDTQYF.

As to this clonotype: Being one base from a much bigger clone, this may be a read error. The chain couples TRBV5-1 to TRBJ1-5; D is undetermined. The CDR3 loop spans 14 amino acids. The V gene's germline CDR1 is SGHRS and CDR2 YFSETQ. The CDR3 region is CTSSLGISNQPQHF. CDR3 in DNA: TGCACCAGCAGCTTGGGGATTAGCAATCAGCCCCAGCATTTT.

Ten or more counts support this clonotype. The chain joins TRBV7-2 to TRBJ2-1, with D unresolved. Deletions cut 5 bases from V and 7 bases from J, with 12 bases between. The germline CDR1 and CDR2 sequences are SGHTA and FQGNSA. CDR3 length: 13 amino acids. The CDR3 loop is CASSRFTANEQFF. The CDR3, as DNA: TGTGCCAGCAGCCGTTTTACGGCTAATGAGCAGTTCTTC.

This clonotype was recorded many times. CDR3 loop: CASSQEGKAGGYEQFF. CDR3 coding DNA: TGTGCCAGCAGCCAAGAAGGGAAAGCGGGGGGCTATGAGCAGTTCTTC. This chain joins TRBV3-1 and TRBJ2-1; 9 nucleotides align to TRBD2. The CDR3 is 16 residues long. Germline lookup yields CDR1 LGHDT and CDR2 YNNKEL (reference sequence). With 0 bases clipped from V and 8 bases from J, the junction kept 8 bases outside the gene matches.